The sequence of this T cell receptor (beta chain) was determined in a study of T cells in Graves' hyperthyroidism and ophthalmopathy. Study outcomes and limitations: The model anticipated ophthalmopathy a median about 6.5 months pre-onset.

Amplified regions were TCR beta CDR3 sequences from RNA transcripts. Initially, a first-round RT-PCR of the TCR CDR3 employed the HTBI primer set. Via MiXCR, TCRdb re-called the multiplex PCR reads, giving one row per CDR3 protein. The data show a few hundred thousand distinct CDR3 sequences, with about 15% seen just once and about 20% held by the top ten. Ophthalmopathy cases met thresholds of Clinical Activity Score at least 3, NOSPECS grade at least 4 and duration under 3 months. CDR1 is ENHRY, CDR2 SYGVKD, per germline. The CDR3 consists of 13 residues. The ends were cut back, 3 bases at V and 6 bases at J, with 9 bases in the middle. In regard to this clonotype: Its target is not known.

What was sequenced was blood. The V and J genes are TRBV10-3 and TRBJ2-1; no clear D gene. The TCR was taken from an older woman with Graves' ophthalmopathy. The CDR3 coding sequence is TGTGCCATCAGTGATGGTAGTGCCAATGAGCAGTTCTTC. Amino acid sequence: CAISDGSANEQFF.